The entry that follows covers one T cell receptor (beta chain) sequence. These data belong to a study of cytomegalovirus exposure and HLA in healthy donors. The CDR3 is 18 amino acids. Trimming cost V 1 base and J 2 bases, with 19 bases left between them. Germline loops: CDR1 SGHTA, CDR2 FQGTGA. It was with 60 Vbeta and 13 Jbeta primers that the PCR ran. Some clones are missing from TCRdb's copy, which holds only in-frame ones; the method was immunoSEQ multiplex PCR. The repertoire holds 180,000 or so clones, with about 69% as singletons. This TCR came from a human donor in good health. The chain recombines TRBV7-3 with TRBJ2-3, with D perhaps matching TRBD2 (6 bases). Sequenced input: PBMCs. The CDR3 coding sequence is TGTGCCAGCAGCTTAATCCACTCACTAGCCGCGGTCACAGATACGCAGTATTTT. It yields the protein CASSLIHSLAAVTDTQYF.